This passage covers 30 T cell receptor beta chains from one sample sequenced in a study of T cells expressing NK-cell markers. TCRdb re-called the 5' RACE reads; one entry per CDR3 protein, DNA not given. The sample holds about 460,000 distinct CDR3 sequences. The sample was blood T cells: a sorted CD56 or NKG2C T cell subset, CD4+ or CD8+ T cells, or bulk PBMC T cells (not recorded which). The receptors come from a woman in her 50s in good health.

CDR3 amino acids: CASRPGVRTDTQYF. The V gene is TRBV6-2 or TRBV6-3, the J gene TRBJ2-3; TCRdb returns TRBD1, unconfirmable since there is no DNA. Germline V gene lookup returns CDR1 MNHEY and CDR2 SVGEGT. The CDR3 has 14 amino acids.

V gene TRBV5-1 combines with J gene TRBJ1-2. This CDR3 has 14 amino acids. The germline CDR1 and CDR2 sequences are SGHRS and YFSETQ. The CDR3 loop is CASSLRQEIYGYTF.

The chain carries TRBV14 and TRBJ1-1. The CDR3 has 12 residues. The V gene's germline CDR1 is SGHDN and CDR2 FVKESK. CDR3 in amino acids: CASRRQFRRAFF.

J is TRBJ2-2 and V is TRBV12-5; the D gene TCRdb calls, TRBD1, cannot be checked with no DNA. CDR1 is LGHNT, CDR2 FRNRAP, per germline. The CDR3 runs 14 residues. CDR3 sequence reads: CASGLQGGAGELFF. The variable domain in full, with the rest retrieved from reference TRBV12-5 and TRBJ2-2, is DARVTQTPRHKVTEMGQEVTMRCQPILGHNTVFWYRQTMMQGLELLAYFRNRAPLDDSGMPKDRFSAEMPDATLATLKIQPSEPRDSAVYFCASGLQGGAGELFFGEGSRLTVL.

The chain carries TRBV7-3 and TRBJ1-2; the TRBD1 assignment by TCRdb is unverifiable without DNA. The CDR3 totals 14 residues. CDR1 and CDR2 from the germline V gene are SGHTA and FQGTGA. CDR3 residues: CASLRGAANYGYTF. The full variable domain, in which reference TRBV7-3 and TRBJ1-2 provide the parts outside the CDR3, is GAGVSQTPSNKVTEKGKYVELRCDPISGHTALYWYRQSLGQGPEFLIYFQGTGAADDSGLPNDRFFAVRPEGSVSTLKIQRTERGDSAVYLCASLRGAANYGYTFGSGTRLTVV.

The chain carries TRBV7-2 and TRBJ2-3. The germline V gene encodes CDR1 SGHTA and CDR2 FQGNSA. This CDR3 comprises 15 residues. The chain's CDR3 is CASSHSGSDTDTQYF.

The gene calls are TRBV5-5 and TRBJ1-6. CDR3 length: 15 residues. The V gene's germline CDR1 is SGHKS and CDR2 YYEKEE (reference sequence). CDR3 in amino acids: CASSPNQVYNSPLHF.

This sequence joins TRBV5-1 and TRBJ1-1; TCRdb's D gene call, TRBD1, goes unchecked for lack of DNA. CDR1 is SGHRS and CDR2 is YFSETQ in the germline V gene. This CDR3 has 14 amino acids. The CDR3: CASSPTRGNTEAFF. Complete variable domain (other parts from reference TRBV5-1 and TRBJ1-1): KAGVTQTPRYLIKTRGQQVTLSCSPISGHRSVSWYQQTPGQGLQFLFEYFSETQRNKGNFPGRFSGRQFSNSRSEMNVSTLELGDSALYLCASSPTRGNTEAFFGQGTRLTVV.

The CDR3 loop reads CSVTVGYNEQFF. The genes are TRBV29-1 and TRBJ2-1. Germline CDR1 is SQVTM and CDR2 is ANQGSEA. The CDR3 runs 12 residues.

This rearrangement joins TRBV5-1 to TRBJ2-5; with no DNA, the TCRdb D assignment of TRBD2 cannot be verified. CDR3 length: 16 residues. Per the germline V gene, CDR1 is SGHRS and CDR2 is YFSETQ. The CDR3 here is CASSSTSKGPGETQYF.

The gene calls are TRBV4-1 and TRBJ2-3. The length of the CDR3 is 14 residues. The germline CDR1 and CDR2 sequences are MGHRA and YSYEKL. CDR3 loop: CASSLSELRDTQYF.

The chain joins TRBV18 to TRBJ1-5. CDR1 is KGHSH and CDR2 is LQKENI in the germline V gene. The CDR3 is 12 residues long. CDR3 loop: CASSSGVQPQHF.

This rearrangement joins TRBV7-9 to TRBJ2-7; TCRdb gives TRBD1 as the D gene, but with no DNA this cannot be confirmed. This CDR3 contains 18 residues. Germline values: CDR1 SEHNR, CDR2 FQNEAQ (reference sequence). The chain's CDR3 is CASSPRAAGTSDSYEQYF.

The chain employs TRBV29-1 and TRBJ2-5; TCRdb lists TRBD1, though no DNA is available to test this call. CDR1 is SQVTM and CDR2 is ANQGSEA in the germline V gene. The CDR3 runs to 14 residues. The CDR3 sequence: CSGRGTILQETQYF.

The chain combines TRBV5-1 with TRBJ2-3. The CDR3 runs 12 residues. Germline CDR1 is SGHRS and CDR2 is YFSETQ. The CDR3 protein is CASSEGSDTQYF.

The chain employs TRBV28 and TRBJ1-2; TCRdb's D gene call, TRBD1, goes unchecked for lack of DNA. Germline CDR1 and CDR2: MDHEN and SYDVKM. This CDR3 spans 13 amino acids. Here the CDR3 reads CASIKGPNYGYTF.

V and J are TRBV6-5 and TRBJ2-1; the TRBD1 assignment by TCRdb is unverifiable without DNA. Germline V gene data show CDR1 as MNHEY and CDR2 as SVGAGI. The CDR3 contains 18 residues. The CDR3 region is CASSPGAHRGLTYNEQFF.

This rearrangement joins TRBV7-9 to TRBJ2-4; absent DNA, TCRdb's TRBD2 call cannot be checked. Per the germline V gene, CDR1 is SEHNR and CDR2 is FQNEAQ (reference sequence). The CDR3 is 16 amino acids. The CDR3 region is CASSLRAGLAKNIQYF.

This chain connects TRBV9 to TRBJ2-3; there is no DNA to check the TCRdb D call of TRBD2. The CDR3 covers 17 residues. The germline V gene encodes CDR1 SGDLS and CDR2 YYNGEE. The chain's CDR3 is CASSVGLAGVGVDTQYF.

CDR3 amino acids: CASSLGGLSNEQFF. The chain combines TRBV6-2 or TRBV6-3 with TRBJ2-1; TCRdb's D call of TRBD1 is untestable without DNA. The CDR3 spans 14 residues. Germline CDR1 reads MNHEY; CDR2 reads SVGEGT.

The CDR3 here is CASSEGLARQFF. The chain has TRBV6-1 and TRBJ2-1; there is no DNA to check the TCRdb D call of TRBD2. CDR3 length equals 12 residues. The V gene's germline CDR1 is MNHNS and CDR2 SASEGT.

The chain carries TRBV15 and TRBJ2-1; the TRBD1 assignment by TCRdb is unverifiable without DNA. The CDR3 covers 14 residues. CDR1 and CDR2 (germline): LNHNV, YYDKDF (reference sequence). The chain's CDR3 is CATSRATGAGEQFF.

This chain links TRBV5-4 with TRBJ2-3. The CDR3 consists of 14 residues. Germline CDR1 and CDR2: SGHNT and YYREEE (reference sequence). CDR3 amino acids: CASSAPDRTDTQYF. Filled out from reference TRBV5-4 and TRBJ2-3, the complete variable domain reads ETGVTQSPTHLIKTRGQQVTLRCSSQSGHNTVSWYQQALGQGPQFIFQYYREEENGRGNFPPRFSGLQFPNYSSELNVNALELDDSALYLCASSAPDRTDTQYFGPGTRLTVL.

V is TRBV12-3 or TRBV12-4 and J is TRBJ2-2; the TCRdb D gene call, TRBD1, has no DNA to confirm it. The length of the CDR3 is 18 residues. The CDR3 reads CASSAYIGTDGYVGELFF.

J is TRBJ2-3 and V is TRBV24-1. Looked up from germline, CDR1 is KGHDR and CDR2 is SFDVKD. The CDR3 loop spans 15 amino acids. The CDR3 sequence: CATSTTWQATDTQYF.

The chain is built from TRBV9 and TRBJ1-1. The CDR3 length is 16 residues. Germline CDR1 and CDR2: SGDLS and YYNGEE. CDR3 residues: CASSVERRDTNTEAFF.

V and J are TRBV12-3 or TRBV12-4 and TRBJ1-2; TCRdb reports TRBD1, a call that lacks DNA to check it against. CDR3 length: 15 amino acids. CDR3 in amino acids: CASSWAQGGNYGYTF.

The chain is built from TRBV29-1 and TRBJ2-1; the D gene TCRdb calls, TRBD1, cannot be checked with no DNA. Germline CDR1 reads SQVTM; CDR2 reads ANQGSEA. The CDR3 loop spans 17 amino acids. CDR3: CSVEDETGPSSYNEQFF.

This chain links TRBV27 with TRBJ1-5; TCRdb indicates TRBD1, and absent DNA this call remains unverified. Germline CDR1 and CDR2: MNHEY and SMNVEV (reference sequence). The CDR3 runs to 16 residues. CDR3 residues: CASSPRTGPVNQPQHF.

This rearrangement joins TRBV15 to TRBJ2-1; TCRdb's D call of TRBD1 is untestable without DNA. This CDR3 is 15 amino acids long. Germline assignment: CDR1 LNHNV and CDR2 YYDKDF (reference sequence). CDR3 residues: CATSSRDRAQREQFF.